Listed below are T cell receptor beta chains from one sample, sequenced in a study of shared clonotypes between healthy human individuals. Clones were read by immunoSEQ multiplex PCR, and TCRdb kept only the in-frame ones, dropping some. The sample consists of about 1.5 million clones, roughly 96% of them appearing once. Sequencing used naive CD4+ T cells sorted from blood. The receptors derive from a man younger than 40 in good health. CDR3s include the opening cysteine and the closing phenylalanine or tryptophan. D genes are given only for firm matches. Size is stated for part of the rows, as once, few or many counts, or as a class when the clone is expanded.

cdr3_nt: TGTGCCAGCAGCGACAACACCTATGGCTACACCTTC; cdr3_aa: CASSDNTYGYTF; j_call: TRBJ1-2; v_call: TRBV9; d_call: -; clone_size: -; cdr3_length: 12
cdr3_nt: TGTGCCAGCAGTCCCGCAGGAGGGGAGACCCAGTACTTC; cdr3_aa: CASSPAGGETQYF; j_call: TRBJ2-5; v_call: TRBV6-1; d_call: -; clone_size: -; cdr3_length: 13
cdr3_nt: TGCGCCAGCAGCCATCAATCCGCGAGGGGGAAGCAGTTCTTC; cdr3_aa: CASSHQSARGKQFF; j_call: TRBJ2-1; v_call: TRBV5-4; d_call: -; clone_size: -; cdr3_length: 14
cdr3_nt: TGTGCCAGCTCACCAAGAGCAGGTGAAGCTTTCTTT; cdr3_aa: CASSPRAGEAFF; j_call: TRBJ1-1; v_call: TRBV18; d_call: -; clone_size: -; cdr3_length: 12
cdr3_nt: TGTGCCAGCAGCCCCCGAGGACAGGGGGCCTACGAGCAGTACTTC; cdr3_aa: CASSPRGQGAYEQYF; j_call: TRBJ2-7; v_call: TRBV28; d_call: TRBD1; clone_size: -; cdr3_length: 15
cdr3_nt: TGTGCCAGCAGGTCGACAGGGCAGTCTCGGTACAATGAGCAGTTCTTC; cdr3_aa: CASRSTGQSRYNEQFF; j_call: TRBJ2-1; v_call: TRBV27; d_call: TRBD1; clone_size: -; cdr3_length: 16
cdr3_nt: TGTGCCAGCTCGCCCTTTGTTCGGGACAGGGAATACAATGAGCAGTTCTTC; cdr3_aa: CASSPFVRDREYNEQFF; j_call: TRBJ2-1; v_call: TRBV18; d_call: TRBD1; clone_size: -; cdr3_length: 17
cdr3_nt: TGCGCCAGCAGGCCGGGACAGGGCCTTACCGGGACAGATACGCAGTATTTT; cdr3_aa: CASRPGQGLTGTDTQYF; j_call: TRBJ2-3; v_call: TRBV5-1; d_call: TRBD1; clone_size: -; cdr3_length: 17
cdr3_nt: TGTGCCAGCAGTTTATTCTTAGGGACAACCCATGAGCAGTTCTTC; cdr3_aa: CASSLFLGTTHEQFF; j_call: TRBJ2-1; v_call: TRBV27; d_call: -; clone_size: -; cdr3_length: 15
cdr3_nt: TGTGCCAGTAGTATAGCAGGGTTCAGGCAGCCCCAGCATTTT; cdr3_aa: CASSIAGFRQPQHF; j_call: TRBJ1-5; v_call: TRBV19; d_call: -; clone_size: -; cdr3_length: 14
cdr3_nt: TGTGCCAGTAGCACGGGACAGGCACTCCTGGGTACTGAAGCTTTCTTT; cdr3_aa: CASSTGQALLGTEAFF; j_call: TRBJ1-1; v_call: TRBV19; d_call: TRBD1; clone_size: -; cdr3_length: 16
cdr3_nt: TGTGCCAGCAGCTCGCCGCCACCGGGACAGACGAACACCGGGGAGCTGTTTTTT; cdr3_aa: CASSSPPPGQTNTGELFF; j_call: TRBJ2-2; v_call: TRBV7-9; d_call: TRBD1; clone_size: -; cdr3_length: 18
cdr3_nt: TGTGCCAGCAGACCTATAGGGGGACAGGGGGCGAGGGAGCAGTACTTC; cdr3_aa: CASRPIGGQGAREQYF; j_call: TRBJ2-7; v_call: TRBV28; d_call: TRBD1; clone_size: -; cdr3_length: 16
cdr3_nt: TGTGCCAGCAGCTTAAGGGGGCCCAACAATGAGCAGTTCTTC; cdr3_aa: CASSLRGPNNEQFF; j_call: TRBJ2-1; v_call: TRBV7-2; d_call: TRBD1; clone_size: -; cdr3_length: 14
cdr3_nt: TGTGCCTGGGGGGTCCAGGGGCGAAGGGGAAACACCATATATTTT; cdr3_aa: CAWGVQGRRGNTIYF; j_call: TRBJ1-3; v_call: TRBV30; d_call: -; clone_size: -; cdr3_length: 15
cdr3_nt: TGCGCCAGCACTGACCTTCTAGCGGGAGGTGCTTACAATGAGCAGTTCTTC; cdr3_aa: CASTDLLAGGAYNEQFF; j_call: TRBJ2-1; v_call: TRBV10-2; d_call: TRBD2; clone_size: -; cdr3_length: 17
cdr3_nt: TGTGCCAGCAGCCAAGAGGGGGACAGGGGCAACTATGGCTACACCTTC; cdr3_aa: CASSQEGDRGNYGYTF; j_call: TRBJ1-2; v_call: TRBV4-2; d_call: TRBD1; clone_size: -; cdr3_length: 16
cdr3_nt: TGTGCCAGCAGCTTGGGGACAGGGGGGACCGACGAGCAGTACTTC; cdr3_aa: CASSLGTGGTDEQYF; j_call: TRBJ2-7; v_call: TRBV7-9; d_call: TRBD1; clone_size: -; cdr3_length: 15
cdr3_nt: TGTGCCAGCAGTGCCGGGAACTCCTACAATGAGCAGTTCTTC; cdr3_aa: CASSAGNSYNEQFF; j_call: TRBJ2-1; v_call: TRBV6-1; d_call: -; clone_size: -; cdr3_length: 14
cdr3_nt: TGTGCCAGCAGCCGTGGGCTAGCGGGAGCCTCTGGGGCCAACGTCCTGACTTTC; cdr3_aa: CASSRGLAGASGANVLTF; j_call: TRBJ2-6; v_call: TRBV11-2; d_call: TRBD2; clone_size: -; cdr3_length: 18
cdr3_nt: TGTGCCAGCAGCTTGCCCGGGACGCCGGGGTTAGAGACCCAGTACTTC; cdr3_aa: CASSLPGTPGLETQYF; j_call: TRBJ2-5; v_call: TRBV7-9; d_call: -; clone_size: -; cdr3_length: 16
cdr3_nt: TGTGCCAGCAGCTTAGGGACAGGGAATGAAAAACTGTTTTTT; cdr3_aa: CASSLGTGNEKLFF; j_call: TRBJ1-4; v_call: TRBV7-9; d_call: TRBD1; clone_size: -; cdr3_length: 14
cdr3_nt: TGCAGCGTTCGAAAGACTAGCGGGAGGTATGAGCAGTTCTTC; cdr3_aa: CSVRKTSGRYEQFF; j_call: TRBJ2-1; v_call: TRBV29-1; d_call: TRBD2; clone_size: -; cdr3_length: 14
cdr3_nt: TGTGCCAGCAGCTTAGACCCGGGGTTCAATCAGCCCCAGCATTTT; cdr3_aa: CASSLDPGFNQPQHF; j_call: TRBJ1-5; v_call: TRBV11-2; d_call: -; clone_size: -; cdr3_length: 15
cdr3_nt: TGTGCCAGAAGACTGTCTCCCCTTTGGCGGGAGCGGGACGAGCAGTACTTC; cdr3_aa: CARRLSPLWRERDEQYF; j_call: TRBJ2-7; v_call: TRBV5-3; d_call: TRBD2; clone_size: -; cdr3_length: 17
cdr3_nt: TGTGCCAGCAGACCCGCCGGGGTTGGAAACACCATATATTTT; cdr3_aa: CASRPAGVGNTIYF; j_call: TRBJ1-3; v_call: TRBV28; d_call: -; clone_size: -; cdr3_length: 14
cdr3_nt: TGCGCCAGCAGTCGGGGACCGAACACCGGGGAGCTGTTTTTT; cdr3_aa: CASSRGPNTGELFF; j_call: TRBJ2-2; v_call: TRBV5-1; d_call: -; clone_size: -; cdr3_length: 14
cdr3_nt: TGTGCCAGCAGTGAAGACAGGGGATTCGACGGGGAGCTGTTTTTT; cdr3_aa: CASSEDRGFDGELFF; j_call: TRBJ2-2; v_call: TRBV2; d_call: TRBD1; clone_size: -; cdr3_length: 15
cdr3_nt: TGTGCCAGCTCATCCGGGACAGGGACCTACGAGCAGTACTTC; cdr3_aa: CASSSGTGTYEQYF; j_call: TRBJ2-7; v_call: TRBV18; d_call: TRBD1; clone_size: once; cdr3_length: 14
cdr3_nt: TGTGCCAGCTCACCACGTTTGGAGACCCAGTACTTC; cdr3_aa: CASSPRLETQYF; j_call: TRBJ2-5; v_call: TRBV18; d_call: -; clone_size: -; cdr3_length: 12
cdr3_nt: TGTGCCAGCAGAACAAATCGACAGGGGGTACAGGACACTGAAGCTTTCTTT; cdr3_aa: CASRTNRQGVQDTEAFF; j_call: TRBJ1-1; v_call: TRBV25-1; d_call: TRBD1; clone_size: -; cdr3_length: 17
cdr3_nt: TGTGCGTCCGTGGACGTAGAGACCCAGTACTTC; cdr3_aa: CASVDVETQYF; j_call: TRBJ2-5; v_call: TRBV6-5; d_call: -; clone_size: -; cdr3_length: 11
cdr3_nt: TGCGCCAGCAGCCAAGATACCACTAATGAAAAACTGTTTTTT; cdr3_aa: CASSQDTTNEKLFF; j_call: TRBJ1-4; v_call: TRBV4-3; d_call: -; clone_size: -; cdr3_length: 14
cdr3_nt: TGTGCCAGCACCCATCATGGCAGTCGGCAAGAGACCCAGTACTTC; cdr3_aa: CASTHHGSRQETQYF; j_call: TRBJ2-5; v_call: TRBV27; d_call: -; clone_size: -; cdr3_length: 15
cdr3_nt: TGCGCCAGCAGCTTGGACGGGACAGCTAACACTGAAGCTTTCTTT; cdr3_aa: CASSLDGTANTEAFF; j_call: TRBJ1-1; v_call: TRBV5-1; d_call: TRBD1; clone_size: -; cdr3_length: 15
cdr3_nt: TGTGCCAGTAGTATGGGCGGGAATATATACGAGCAGTACTTC; cdr3_aa: CASSMGGNIYEQYF; j_call: TRBJ2-7; v_call: TRBV19; d_call: -; clone_size: -; cdr3_length: 14
cdr3_nt: TGTGCCAGCAGGGCGGATTCGGGTTCCTACAATGAGCAGTTCTTC; cdr3_aa: CASRADSGSYNEQFF; j_call: TRBJ2-1; v_call: TRBV2; d_call: -; clone_size: -; cdr3_length: 15
cdr3_nt: TGTGCTAGTGGCCCCAGCGCCTACAATGAGCAGTTCTTC; cdr3_aa: CASGPSAYNEQFF; j_call: TRBJ2-1; v_call: TRBV12-5; d_call: -; clone_size: -; cdr3_length: 13
cdr3_nt: TGTGCCAGCAGCCAAGTCGCGTTGACGCTAAACTCCTACGAGCAGTACTTC; cdr3_aa: CASSQVALTLNSYEQYF; j_call: TRBJ2-7; v_call: TRBV14; d_call: -; clone_size: -; cdr3_length: 17
cdr3_nt: TGTGCCAGCAGCTTTAAACAGGGAGGCACCGGGGAGCTGTTTTTT; cdr3_aa: CASSFKQGGTGELFF; j_call: TRBJ2-2; v_call: TRBV7-2; d_call: -; clone_size: -; cdr3_length: 15
cdr3_nt: TGTGCCAGCAGCTTGGAACCAGGGAGCACCGGGGAGCTGTTTTTT; cdr3_aa: CASSLEPGSTGELFF; j_call: TRBJ2-2; v_call: TRBV5-4; d_call: -; clone_size: -; cdr3_length: 15
cdr3_nt: TGCGCCAGCAGCTGGGACAGGGACTACGAGCAGTACTTC; cdr3_aa: CASSWDRDYEQYF; j_call: TRBJ2-7; v_call: TRBV5-1; d_call: TRBD1; clone_size: -; cdr3_length: 13
cdr3_nt: TGCGCCAGCAGCGCTGAAGAGACCCAGTACTTC; cdr3_aa: CASSAEETQYF; j_call: TRBJ2-5; v_call: TRBV5-1; d_call: -; clone_size: -; cdr3_length: 11
cdr3_nt: TGTGCCAGCAGCTCCAACGGTGGCACCGGGGAGCTGTTTTTT; cdr3_aa: CASSSNGGTGELFF; j_call: TRBJ2-2; v_call: TRBV5-5; d_call: -; clone_size: once; cdr3_length: 14
cdr3_nt: TGTGCCAGCTCACAACGATCGACAGGATGGTTGAACACCGGGGAGCTGTTTTTT; cdr3_aa: CASSQRSTGWLNTGELFF; j_call: TRBJ2-2; v_call: TRBV18; d_call: -; clone_size: -; cdr3_length: 18
cdr3_nt: TGTGCCAGCAGCCTTGGACTAGCGGGAGTGTACGAGCAGTACTTC; cdr3_aa: CASSLGLAGVYEQYF; j_call: TRBJ2-7; v_call: TRBV5-6; d_call: TRBD2; clone_size: -; cdr3_length: 15